A single sample is the source of the 26 T cell receptor beta chains below, sequenced in a study of blood T cell repertoires in COVID-19. Clones were read by immunoSEQ multiplex PCR, and TCRdb kept only the in-frame ones, dropping some. The sample holds roughly 200,000 clones, more than 70% seen once. Input material: PBMCs or T cells enriched from blood (not recorded which). The receptors derive from a man in his forties who had recovered from COVID-19.

The chain links TRBV11-1 to TRBJ2-2; a weak D match, TRBD1 (6 bases). This CDR3 comprises 15 residues. V was cut by 2 bases and J by 6 bases, with 13 bases left in between. CDR1 is SGHAT, CDR2 FQDESV, per germline (reference sequence). CDR3 DNA sequence: TGTGCCAGCAGCTTATTAGGACAGAGGGCCGGGGAGCTGTTTTTT. Residues: CASSLLGQRAGELFF.

This chain connects TRBV2 to TRBJ1-1, with D maybe TRBD1 (6 bases). V was cut by 6 bases and J by 8 bases, with 7 bases left in between. There are 10 residues in the CDR3. CDR1 and CDR2 (germline): SNHLY, FYNNEI. The CDR3 bases are TGTGCCAGCAGAGGACAGGAAGCTTTCTTT. It translates to CASRGQEAFF.

CDR3 nucleotide sequence: TGTGCCAGCAGCCAAGGGCCCACAGGGCTGGAGACCCAGTACTTC. It translates to CASSQGPTGLETQYF. The chain links TRBV3-1 (or the pseudogene TRBV3-2) to TRBJ2-5; a weak D match, TRBD1 (6 bases). The CDR3 has 15 amino acids. Germline V CDR1 and CDR2: LGHDT, YNNKEL (reference sequence). V shed 1 base and J shed 5 bases, with 14 bases lying between them.

The gene calls are TRBV30 and TRBJ2-7, with no clear D. Trimming removed 0 bases at V and 7 bases at J, with 7 bases between. This CDR3 region has 11 residues. Germline CDR1 reads GTSNPN; CDR2 reads SVGIG (reference sequence). CDR3 sequence (DNA): TGTGCCTGGAGTGTAGCCCGGGAGCAGTACTTC. Translation gives CAWSVAREQYF.

This chain joins TRBV9 and TRBJ2-5, with 8 bases identical to TRBD2. The CDR3 contains 18 residues. V lost 3 bases to trimming and J lost 4 bases; unmatched junction nucleotides: 17. Germline V gene lookup returns CDR1 SGDLS and CDR2 YYNGEE. CDR3 region: CASSERWRGAGVRETQYF. The CDR3 coding sequence is TGTGCCAGCAGCGAACGATGGCGGGGAGCGGGAGTAAGAGAGACCCAGTACTTC.

V usage is TRBV2 and J usage is TRBJ2-7; TRBD1 is a possible D gene (5 bases). This CDR3 is built from 15 residues. Per the germline V gene, CDR1 is SNHLY and CDR2 is FYNNEI. With 2 bases removed from V and 0 bases from J, the gap between germline ends came to 11 bases. The CDR3, as DNA: TGTGCCAGCAGTGAACAGGACAAAAGCTCCTACGAGCAGTACTTC. Encoded protein: CASSEQDKSSYEQYF.

The chain is built from TRBV10-3 and TRBJ1-1; D is unclear. Trimming cost V 4 bases and J 1 base, with 7 bases left between them. CDR1 ENHRY and CDR2 SYGVKD come from the germline V gene. The CDR3 totals 13 residues. CDR3 sequence reads: CAISANTNTEAFF. In DNA, the CDR3 is TGTGCCATCAGTGCCAACACGAACACTGAAGCTTTCTTT.

The genes are TRBV18 and TRBJ1-1; D remains ambiguous. The CDR3 sequence is 14 residues long. Germline CDR1 KGHSH, CDR2 LQKENI. Trimming removed 2 bases at V and 4 bases at J, with 11 bases between. Here the CDR3 reads CASSPTVEGTEAFF. CDR3 DNA sequence: TGTGCCAGCTCACCAACGGTCGAGGGCACTGAAGCTTTCTTT.

The chain has TRBV18 and TRBJ1-1, with D maybe TRBD1 (6 bases). CDR3 length equals 13 residues. Per germline, CDR1 KGHSH and CDR2 LQKENI. Trimming took 3 bases from V and 4 from J, leaving 9 bases between them. The CDR3 coding sequence is TGTGCCAGCTCACCGACAGGTTTCACTGAAGCTTTCTTT. Its translation is CASSPTGFTEAFF.

This clone was observed a few times. The chain links TRBV28 to TRBJ1-5; D is ambiguous. The CDR3 loop spans 14 amino acids. With 2 bases removed from V and 4 bases from J, the gap between germline ends came to 9 bases. From germline, CDR1 is MDHEN and CDR2 SYDVKM. CDR3 loop: CASSLGLLNQPQHF. In DNA, the CDR3 is TGTGCCAGCAGTTTAGGGCTCCTAAATCAGCCCCAGCATTTT.

This chain joins TRBV2 and TRBJ1-2; 9 bases line up with TRBD1. The CDR3 has 12 amino acids. Germline trimming cut 9 bases from V and 4 bases from J; bases unmatched to any gene: 3. Germline CDR1 reads SNHLY; CDR2 reads FYNNEI. The CDR3 sequence: CASSGQGYGYTF. The CDR3 nucleotides read TGTGCCAGTTCGGGACAGGGCTATGGCTACACCTTC.

The chain is built from TRBV7-9 and TRBJ1-3; D is perhaps TRBD1 (5 bases). Germline CDR1 reads SEHNR; CDR2 reads FQNEAQ (reference sequence). CDR3 size: 11 residues. V was pared by 7 bases and J by 9 bases, with 10 bases between. CDR3 loop: CASKGTSTIYF. For the CDR3, the DNA is TGTGCCAGCAAGGGGACTAGCACCATATATTTT.

The rearrangement uses TRBV7-6 and TRBJ2-7; 10 nucleotides line up with TRBD1. With 5 bases clipped from V and 2 bases from J, the junction kept 3 bases outside the gene matches. The germline CDR1 and CDR2 sequences are SGHVS and FNYEAQ. The CDR3 totals 14 residues. CDR3 amino acids: CASSIGTGAYEQYF. CDR3 DNA: TGTGCCAGCAGCATTGGGACAGGGGCCTACGAGCAGTACTTC.

The gene calls are TRBV19 and TRBJ1-2, with a tentative D call TRBD1 (5 bases). The length of the CDR3 is 13 residues. V lost 5 bases and J lost 5, with 12 bases in between. The V gene's germline CDR1 is LNHDA and CDR2 SQIVND (reference sequence). CDR3 sequence reads: CASSRRGSYGYTF. In nucleotides, the CDR3 is TGTGCCAGTAGTCGTAGGGGTTCTTATGGCTACACCTTC. Full variable domain (missing parts from reference TRBV19 and TRBJ1-2): DGGITQSPKYLFRKEGQNVTLSCEQNLNHDAMYWYRQDPGQGLRLIYYSQIVNDFQKGDIAEGYSVSREKKESFPLTVTSAQKNPTAFYLCASSRRGSYGYTFGSGTRLTVV.

This chain links TRBV2 with TRBJ1-4; tentative D call: TRBD1 (5 bases). Germline V lookup: CDR1 SNHLY, CDR2 FYNNEI. The CDR3 runs 18 residues. V was cut by 4 bases and J by 2 bases, with 20 bases left in between. The CDR3 DNA follows: TGTGCCAGCAGTGGACAAAGGGAGGAGGGGAGGACTAATGAAAAACTGTTTTTT. The encoded protein is CASSGQREEGRTNEKLFF.

This sequence joins TRBV2 and TRBJ2-5, with 7 nucleotides matching TRBD1. The CDR3 runs to 15 residues. V lost 5 bases and J lost 2; bases outside the gene matches: 8. Germline CDR1 SNHLY, CDR2 FYNNEI. This chain's CDR3 is CASSPRQGPQETQYF. The CDR3 DNA sequence: TGTGCCAGCAGTCCGAGACAGGGCCCTCAAGAGACCCAGTACTTC.

The CDR3 protein is CASSQGLAGLNTEAFF. DNA for the CDR3: TGTGCCAGCAGCCAAGGGTTAGCAGGGCTGAACACTGAAGCTTTCTTT. The chain employs TRBV3-1 (or the pseudogene TRBV3-2) and TRBJ1-1; TRBD1 is a possible D gene (5 bases). The V end was cut by 1 base, the J end by 0 bases, with 12 bases between. Germline loops: CDR1 LGHDT, CDR2 YNNKEL (reference sequence). This CDR3 has 16 residues.

V usage is TRBV6-5 and J usage is TRBJ1-4; 7 bases match TRBD1. The CDR3 consists of 14 residues. The germline CDR1 and CDR2 sequences are MNHEY and SVGAGI. Losses at the gene ends were 5 bases for V and 5 bases for J; bases not matched to a gene: 5. For the CDR3, the DNA is TGTGCCAGCAGTAGAAGACAGGGCAATGAAAAACTGTTTTTT. Translated, it gives CASSRRQGNEKLFF.

The J gene is TRBJ1-1, the V gene TRBV28, with 8 bases matching TRBD1. This CDR3 has 15 amino acids. V trimming: 3 bases; J trimming: 4 bases; junction bases outside the gene matches: 7. Germline V gene data show CDR1 as MDHEN and CDR2 as SYDVKM. The CDR3 reads CASSLGGQGGTEAFF. The CDR3 coding sequence is TGTGCCAGCAGTTTGGGAGGACAGGGAGGCACTGAAGCTTTCTTT.

The chain uses TRBV6-6 and TRBJ2-4; 7 nucleotides line up with TRBD1. V trimming: 5 bases; J trimming: 0 bases; junction bases outside the gene matches: 7. The germline V gene has CDR1 MNHNY and CDR2 SVGAGI (reference sequence). The CDR3 is 16 amino acids. Here the CDR3 DNA reads TGTGCCAGCAGTCCTCGGGACAGACTAGCCAAAAACATTCAGTACTTC. Translated: CASSPRDRLAKNIQYF.

Notes on this clone: Compared with germline, one end of the junction differs, possibly owing to a read error. This chain links TRBV7-6 with TRBJ1-5; the D gene is possibly TRBD1 (6 bases). Germline assignment: CDR1 SGHVS and CDR2 FNYEAQ. There are 16 residues in the CDR3. The CDR3 is CASSLASGQSNQPQHF. Here the CDR3 DNA reads TGTGCCAGCAGCCTAGCTTCCGGACAGTCCAATCAGCCCCAGCATTTT.

This sequence joins TRBV29-1 and TRBJ2-1, with D maybe TRBD2 (6 bases). Germline lookup yields CDR1 SQVTM and CDR2 ANQGSEA. CDR3 length: 13 residues. V was trimmed by 3 bases and J by 8 bases, leaving 14 bases between them. The CDR3 here is CSVDGGRLDEQFF. CDR3 in DNA: TGCAGCGTTGATGGGGGGAGGTTGGATGAGCAGTTCTTC.

This clone turned up a few times. The genes are TRBV6-4 and TRBJ2-6; 7 bases align to TRBD1. The germline V gene encodes CDR1 MRHNA and CDR2 SNTAGT. The CDR3 is 18 amino acids. With 0 bases clipped from V and 0 bases from J, the junction kept 5 bases outside the gene matches. CDR3 in amino acids: CASSDSGDSNSGANVLTF. DNA of the CDR3: TGTGCCAGCAGTGACTCGGGGGACAGTAACTCTGGGGCCAACGTCCTGACTTTC.

The chain is built from TRBV6-1 and TRBJ2-3; 9 bases are a match to TRBD1. Trimming at V came to 3 bases and at J to 6 bases, leaving 4 bases not matched to a gene. CDR1 is MNHNS and CDR2 is SASEGT in the germline V gene. The CDR3 runs 14 residues. CDR3 residues: CASSEGQGADTQYF. The CDR3 DNA is TGTGCCAGCAGTGAGGGACAGGGAGCCGATACGCAGTATTTT.

This clone occurred a few times. The chain employs TRBV11-2 and TRBJ1-5, with D uncertain. The CDR3 contains 14 residues. Between the trimmed V and J ends, which lost 3 bases and 4 bases, there was a span of 10 bases. Germline CDR1 is SGHAT and CDR2 is FQNNGV. CDR3 DNA: TGTGCCAGCAGCTTTGGTGGGCCGAATCAGCCCCAGCATTTT. It translates to CASSFGGPNQPQHF.

This clone was seen once. V gene TRBV4-2 combines with J gene TRBJ2-7; 8 nucleotides align to TRBD2. The CDR3 consists of 16 residues. J was trimmed by 1 base and V by 0 bases; bases with no gene match: 5. Germline CDR1 and CDR2: LGHNA and YNFKEQ. The CDR3 coding sequence is TGTGCCAGCAGCCAAGATGAAACGGGAGGGTCCTACGAGCAGTACTTC. Translated: CASSQDETGGSYEQYF.